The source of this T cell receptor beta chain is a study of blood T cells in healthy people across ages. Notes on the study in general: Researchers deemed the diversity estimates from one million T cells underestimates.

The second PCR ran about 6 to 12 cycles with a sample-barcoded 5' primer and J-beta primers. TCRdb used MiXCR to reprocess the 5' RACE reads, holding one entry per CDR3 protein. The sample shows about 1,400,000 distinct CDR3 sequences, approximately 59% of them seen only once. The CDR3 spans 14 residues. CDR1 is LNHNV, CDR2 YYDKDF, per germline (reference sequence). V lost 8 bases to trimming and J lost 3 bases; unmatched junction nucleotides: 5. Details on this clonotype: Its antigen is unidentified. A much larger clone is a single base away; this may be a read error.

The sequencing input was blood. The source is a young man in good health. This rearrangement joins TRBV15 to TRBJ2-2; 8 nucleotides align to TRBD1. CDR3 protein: CATEAGGDTGELFF. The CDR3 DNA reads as TGTGCCACCGAAGCAGGGGGCGACACCGGGGAGCTGTTTTTT. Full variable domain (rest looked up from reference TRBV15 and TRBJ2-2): DAMVIQNPRYQVTQFGKPVTLSCSQTLNHNVMYWYQQKSSQAPKLLFHYYDKDFNNEADTPDNFQSRRPNTSFCFLDIRSPGLGDTAMYLCATEAGGDTGELFFGEGSRLTVL.